A single sample is the source of the 4 T cell receptor beta chains below, sequenced in a study of T cell responses to AZD1222 COVID-19 vaccine. Profiled with immunoSEQ multiplex PCR; TCRdb holds only in-frame clones, not every one. Of 95,000 to 100,000 clones in the sample, approximately 86% are singletons; the top ten hold 1.4%. This specimen consisted of peripheral blood, obtained on day 0 of AZD1222 vaccination. The receptor source for this set is an adult in good health.

This clone was detected only a few times. The chain employs TRBV28 and TRBJ1-3; D call uncertain. This CDR3 comprises 18 residues. Germline CDR1 reads MDHEN; CDR2 reads SYDVKM. The V and J ends lost 1 base and 0 bases respectively, with 16 bases between them. Here the CDR3 reads CASSLSPPDFSSGNTIYF. Here the CDR3 DNA reads TGTGCCAGCAGTTTATCCCCACCGGACTTTAGCTCTGGAAACACCATATATTTT.

This rearrangement joins TRBV6-5 to TRBJ1-2; weak D call: TRBD1 (5 bases). The length of the CDR3 is 15 residues. Trimming removed 5 bases at V and 5 bases at J, with 18 bases between. The germline CDR1 and CDR2 sequences are MNHEY and SVGAGI. The CDR3 sequence is CASSPPGDRLYGYTF. CDR3 sequence (DNA): TGTGCCAGCAGTCCACCGGGGGATCGCTTATATGGCTACACCTTC.

The V gene is TRBV15, the J gene TRBJ2-4, with a tentative D call TRBD2 (7 bases). The V end was cut by 4 bases, the J end by 3 bases, with 25 bases between. Germline V gene lookup returns CDR1 LNHNV and CDR2 YYDKDF (reference sequence). The CDR3 spans 19 residues. CDR3 residues: CATSMGLRGGVVGKNIQYF. The DNA of the CDR3 is TGTGCCACCAGCATGGGGTTGAGGGGGGGAGTAGTTGGCAAAAACATTCAGTACTTC.

The chain joins TRBV28 to TRBJ2-7; D ambiguous. Germline V gives CDR1 MDHEN, CDR2 SYDVKM. The CDR3 loop spans 14 amino acids. V was shortened by 2 bases and J by 0 bases, with 8 bases between the two germline ends. CDR3 loop: CASSLPITSYEQYF. CDR3 DNA: TGTGCCAGCAGTTTACCCATTACCTCCTACGAGCAGTACTTC.